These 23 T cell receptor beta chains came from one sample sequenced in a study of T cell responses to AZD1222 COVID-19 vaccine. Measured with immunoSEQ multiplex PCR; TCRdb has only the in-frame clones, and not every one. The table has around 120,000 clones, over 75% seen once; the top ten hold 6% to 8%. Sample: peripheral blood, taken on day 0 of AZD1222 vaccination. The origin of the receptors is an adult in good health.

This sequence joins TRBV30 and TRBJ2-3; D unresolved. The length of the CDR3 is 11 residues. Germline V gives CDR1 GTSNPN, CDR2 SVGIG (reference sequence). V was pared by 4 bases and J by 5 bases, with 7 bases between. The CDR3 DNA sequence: TGTGCCTGGAACCGGTTAGATACGCAGTATTTT. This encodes CAWNRLDTQYF.

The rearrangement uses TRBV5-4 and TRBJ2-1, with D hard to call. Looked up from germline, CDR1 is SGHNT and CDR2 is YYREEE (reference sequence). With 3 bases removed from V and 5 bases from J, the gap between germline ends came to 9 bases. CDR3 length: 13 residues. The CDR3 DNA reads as TGTGCCAGCAGCTCACGGGTGAACAATGAGCAGTTCTTC. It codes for CASSSRVNNEQFF.

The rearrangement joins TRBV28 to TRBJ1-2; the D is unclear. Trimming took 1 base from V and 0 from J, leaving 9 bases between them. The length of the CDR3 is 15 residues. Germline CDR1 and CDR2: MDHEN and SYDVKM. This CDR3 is CASSLSTASNYGYTF. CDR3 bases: TGTGCCAGCAGTTTATCTACGGCTTCTAACTATGGCTACACCTTC.

CDR3 in amino acids: CASSFVDRGYGYTF. The DNA of the CDR3 is TGTGCCAGCAGCTTTGTAGACAGGGGCTATGGCTACACCTTC. The genes are TRBV28 and TRBJ1-2; TRBD1 matches 8 bases. CDR3 size: 14 residues. The V segment lost 6 bases and the J segment 4 bases; nucleotides outside the gene matches: 7. Germline V gene sequence: CDR1 MDHEN, CDR2 SYDVKM.

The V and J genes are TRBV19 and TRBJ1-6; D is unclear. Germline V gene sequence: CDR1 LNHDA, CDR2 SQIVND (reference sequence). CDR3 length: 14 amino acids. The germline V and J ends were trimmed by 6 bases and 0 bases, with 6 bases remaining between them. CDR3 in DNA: TGTGCCAGTAGCCGAGGCTCCTATAATTCACCCCTCCACTTT. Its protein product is CASSRGSYNSPLHF.

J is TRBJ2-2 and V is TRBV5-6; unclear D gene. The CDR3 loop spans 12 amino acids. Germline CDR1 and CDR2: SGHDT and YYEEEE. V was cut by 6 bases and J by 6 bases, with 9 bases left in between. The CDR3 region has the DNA TGTGCCAGCACCCGGAGACCCGGGGAGCTGTTTTTT. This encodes CASTRRPGELFF.

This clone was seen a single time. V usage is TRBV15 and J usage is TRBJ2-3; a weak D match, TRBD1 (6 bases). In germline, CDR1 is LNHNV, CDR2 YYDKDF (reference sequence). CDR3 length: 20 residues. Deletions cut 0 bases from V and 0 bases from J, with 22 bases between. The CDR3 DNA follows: TGTGCCACCAGCAGAGATGATCCCACAGGGTGGGGGCCTAGCACAGATACGCAGTATTTT. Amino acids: CATSRDDPTGWGPSTDTQYF.

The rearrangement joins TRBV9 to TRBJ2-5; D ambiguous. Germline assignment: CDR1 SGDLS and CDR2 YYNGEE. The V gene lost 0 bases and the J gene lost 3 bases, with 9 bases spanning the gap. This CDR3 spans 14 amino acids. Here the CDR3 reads CASSVAGYKETQYF. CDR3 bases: TGTGCCAGCAGCGTAGCTGGTTACAAAGAGACCCAGTACTTC.

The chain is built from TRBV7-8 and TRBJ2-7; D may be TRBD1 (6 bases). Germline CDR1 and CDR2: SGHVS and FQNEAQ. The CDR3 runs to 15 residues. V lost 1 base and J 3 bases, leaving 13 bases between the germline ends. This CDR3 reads CASSLGGGRDYEQYF. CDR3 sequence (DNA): TGTGCCAGCAGCTTAGGAGGGGGTCGAGACTACGAGCAGTACTTC.

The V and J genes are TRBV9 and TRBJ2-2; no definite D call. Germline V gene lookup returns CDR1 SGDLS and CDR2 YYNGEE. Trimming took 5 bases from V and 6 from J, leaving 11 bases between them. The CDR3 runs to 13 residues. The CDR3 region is CASSSGGAGELFF. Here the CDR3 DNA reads TGTGCCAGCAGTTCCGGCGGCGCCGGGGAGCTGTTTTTT.

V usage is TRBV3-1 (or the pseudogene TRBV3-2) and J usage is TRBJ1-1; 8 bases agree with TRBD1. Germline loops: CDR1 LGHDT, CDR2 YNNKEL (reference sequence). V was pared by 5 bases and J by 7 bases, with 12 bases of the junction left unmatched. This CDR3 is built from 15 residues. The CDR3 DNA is TGTGCCAGCAGCAAGGGTGGACAGGGTTCAGTTGAAGCTTTCTTT. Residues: CASSKGGQGSVEAFF.

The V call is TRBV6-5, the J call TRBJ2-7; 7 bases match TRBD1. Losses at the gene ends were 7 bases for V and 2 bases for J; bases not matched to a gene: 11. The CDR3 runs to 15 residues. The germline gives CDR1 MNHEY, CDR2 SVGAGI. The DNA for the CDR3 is TGTGCCAGCACCCCCGACAGGGAAGTTGCCTACGAGCAGTACTTC. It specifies CASTPDREVAYEQYF.

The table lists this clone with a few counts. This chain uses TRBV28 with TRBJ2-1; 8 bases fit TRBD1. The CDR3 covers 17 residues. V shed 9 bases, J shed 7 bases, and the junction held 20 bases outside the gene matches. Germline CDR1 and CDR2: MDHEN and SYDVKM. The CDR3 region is CASPKDRVSWKRNEQFF. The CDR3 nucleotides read TGTGCCAGTCCAAAGGACAGGGTATCTTGGAAACGAAATGAGCAGTTCTTC. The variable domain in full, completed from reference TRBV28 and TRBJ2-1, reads DVKVTQSSRYLVKRTGEKVFLECVQDMDHENMFWYRQDPGLGLRLIYFSYDVKMKEKGDIPEGYSVSREKKERFSLILESASTNQTSMYLCASPKDRVSWKRNEQFFGPGTRLTVL.

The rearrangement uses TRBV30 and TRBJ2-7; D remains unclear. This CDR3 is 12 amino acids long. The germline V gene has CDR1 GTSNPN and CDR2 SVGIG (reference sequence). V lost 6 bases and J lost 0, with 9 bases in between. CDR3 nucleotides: TGTGCCTGCATGAAGAGCTCCTACGAGCAGTACTTC. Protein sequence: CACMKSSYEQYF. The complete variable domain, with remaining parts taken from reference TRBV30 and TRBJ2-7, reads SQTIHQWPATLVQPVGSPLSLECTVEGTSNPNLYWYRQAAGRGLQLLFYSVGIGQISSEVPQNLSASRPQDRQFILSSKKLLLSDSGFYLCACMKSSYEQYFGPGTRLTVT.

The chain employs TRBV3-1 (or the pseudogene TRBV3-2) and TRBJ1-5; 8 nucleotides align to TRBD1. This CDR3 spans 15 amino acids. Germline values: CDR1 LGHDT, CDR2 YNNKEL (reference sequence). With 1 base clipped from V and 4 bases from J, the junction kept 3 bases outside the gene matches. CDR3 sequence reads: CASSQGTGGNQPQHF. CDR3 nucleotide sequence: TGTGCCAGCAGCCAAGGTACAGGGGGGAATCAGCCCCAGCATTTT.

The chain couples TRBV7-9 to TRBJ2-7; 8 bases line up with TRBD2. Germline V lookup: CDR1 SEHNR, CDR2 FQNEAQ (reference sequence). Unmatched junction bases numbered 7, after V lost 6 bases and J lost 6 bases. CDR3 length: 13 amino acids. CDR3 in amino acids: CASRPGTRGEQYF. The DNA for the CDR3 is TGTGCCAGCAGACCCGGGACTAGAGGCGAGCAGTACTTC.

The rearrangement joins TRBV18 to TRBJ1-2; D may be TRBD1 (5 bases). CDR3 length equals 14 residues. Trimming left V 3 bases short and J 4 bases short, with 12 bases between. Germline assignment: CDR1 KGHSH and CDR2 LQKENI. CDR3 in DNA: TGTGCCAGCTCACCCAACGGGGGGTTCTATGGCTACACCTTC. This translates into CASSPNGGFYGYTF.

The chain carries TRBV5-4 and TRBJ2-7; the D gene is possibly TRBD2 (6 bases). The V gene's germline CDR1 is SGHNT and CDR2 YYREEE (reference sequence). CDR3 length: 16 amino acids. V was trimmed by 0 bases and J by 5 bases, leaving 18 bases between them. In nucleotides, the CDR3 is TGTGCCAGCAGCTTGGGGGGGGACGGCCCGGGAGACGAGCAGTACTTC. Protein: CASSLGGDGPGDEQYF.

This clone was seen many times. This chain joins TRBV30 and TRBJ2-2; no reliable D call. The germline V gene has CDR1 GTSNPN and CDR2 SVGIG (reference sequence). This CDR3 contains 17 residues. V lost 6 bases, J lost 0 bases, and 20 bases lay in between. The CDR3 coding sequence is TGTGCCTGCCGAGGACCCCCAAAATCTTCGAACACCGGGGAGCTGTTTTTT. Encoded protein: CACRGPPKSSNTGELFF.

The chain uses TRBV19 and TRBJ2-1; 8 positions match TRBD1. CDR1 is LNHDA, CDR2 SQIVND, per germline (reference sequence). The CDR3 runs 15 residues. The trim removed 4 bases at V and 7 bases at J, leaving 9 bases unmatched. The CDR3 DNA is TGTGCCAGTAGTACCCAGGGGGCCTTAGGGAATGAGCAGTTCTTC. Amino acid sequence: CASSTQGALGNEQFF. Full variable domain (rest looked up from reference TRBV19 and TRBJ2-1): DGGITQSPKYLFRKEGQNVTLSCEQNLNHDAMYWYRQDPGQGLRLIYYSQIVNDFQKGDIAEGYSVSREKKESFPLTVTSAQKNPTAFYLCASSTQGALGNEQFFGPGTRLTVL.

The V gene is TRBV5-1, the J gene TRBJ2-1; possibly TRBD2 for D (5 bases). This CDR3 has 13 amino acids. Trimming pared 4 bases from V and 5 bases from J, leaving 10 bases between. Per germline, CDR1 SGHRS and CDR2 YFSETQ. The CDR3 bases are TGCGCCAGCAGCCCCGGGGTCAACAATGAGCAGTTCTTC. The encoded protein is CASSPGVNNEQFF.

This CDR3 is CASRTGATNEKLFF. CDR3 nucleotide sequence: TGTGCCAGTCGAACAGGAGCAACTAATGAAAAACTGTTTTTT. The rearrangement joins TRBV19 to TRBJ1-4, with D possibly being TRBD1 (5 bases). Germline V lookup: CDR1 LNHDA, CDR2 SQIVND (reference sequence). V lost 8 bases and J 0 bases, leaving 10 bases between the germline ends. The CDR3 sequence is 14 residues long.

The CDR3 DNA follows: TGTGCCAGCAGTTTAGGGACACCCTCCCCCTACAATGAGCAGTTCTTC. Translating gives CASSLGTPSPYNEQFF. J is TRBJ2-1 and V is TRBV27; the D gene is possibly TRBD1 (6 bases). The CDR3 is made up of 16 amino acids. The V gene's germline CDR1 is MNHEY and CDR2 SMNVEV (reference sequence). Trimming removed 2 bases from V and 2 bases from J, with 13 bases in between.